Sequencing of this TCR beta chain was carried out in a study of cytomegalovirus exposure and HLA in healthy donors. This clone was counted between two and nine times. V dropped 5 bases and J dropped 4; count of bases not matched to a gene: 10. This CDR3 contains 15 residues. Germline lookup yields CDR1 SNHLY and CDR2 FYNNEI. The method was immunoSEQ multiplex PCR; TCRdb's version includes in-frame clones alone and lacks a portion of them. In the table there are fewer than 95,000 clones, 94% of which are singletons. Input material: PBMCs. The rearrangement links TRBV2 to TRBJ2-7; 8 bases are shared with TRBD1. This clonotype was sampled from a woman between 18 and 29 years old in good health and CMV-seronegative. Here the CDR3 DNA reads TGTGCCAGCAGTAGACAGGGGTACTCTCAGTACGAGCAGTACTTC. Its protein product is CASSRQGYSQYEQYF.